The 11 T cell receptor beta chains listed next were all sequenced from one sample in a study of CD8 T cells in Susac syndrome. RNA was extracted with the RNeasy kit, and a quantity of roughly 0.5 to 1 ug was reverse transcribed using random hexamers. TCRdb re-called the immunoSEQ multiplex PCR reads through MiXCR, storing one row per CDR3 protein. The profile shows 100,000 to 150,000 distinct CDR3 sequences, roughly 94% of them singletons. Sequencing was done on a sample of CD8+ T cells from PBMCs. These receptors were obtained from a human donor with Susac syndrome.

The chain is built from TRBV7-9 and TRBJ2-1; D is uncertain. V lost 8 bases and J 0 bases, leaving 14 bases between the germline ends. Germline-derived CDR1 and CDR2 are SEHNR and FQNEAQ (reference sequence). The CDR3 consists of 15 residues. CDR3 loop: CASSVDTHSYNEQFF. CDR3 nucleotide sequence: TGTGCCAGCTCGGTCGACACCCACTCCTACAATGAGCAGTTCTTC.

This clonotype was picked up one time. Here the CDR3 reads CASGVLPVSDTQYF. In DNA, the CDR3 is TGTGCCAGCGGGGTCCTGCCAGTTTCAGATACGCAGTATTTT. The rearrangement joins TRBV11-1 to TRBJ2-3; D is unresolved. Trimming took 8 bases from V and 4 from J, leaving 16 bases between them. CDR3 length: 14 residues. From germline, CDR1 is SGHAT and CDR2 FQDESV (reference sequence).

The CDR3 DNA is TGTGCCAGCAGTTTAGCCCCCGACAGCATGAACACTGAAGCTTTCTTT. Translated, it gives CASSLAPDSMNTEAFF. The gene calls are TRBV12-3 or TRBV12-4 and TRBJ1-1; D might be TRBD1 (5 bases). The CDR3 runs 16 residues. V was clipped by 0 bases and J by 0 bases, with 11 bases between them.

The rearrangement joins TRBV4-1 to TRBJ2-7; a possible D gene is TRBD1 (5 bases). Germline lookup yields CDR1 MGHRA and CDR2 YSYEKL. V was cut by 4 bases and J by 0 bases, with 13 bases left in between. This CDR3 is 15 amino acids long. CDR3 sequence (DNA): TGCGCCAGCAGCCTTGTATCTGGGGCCTCCTACGAGCAGTACTTC. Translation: CASSLVSGASYEQYF.

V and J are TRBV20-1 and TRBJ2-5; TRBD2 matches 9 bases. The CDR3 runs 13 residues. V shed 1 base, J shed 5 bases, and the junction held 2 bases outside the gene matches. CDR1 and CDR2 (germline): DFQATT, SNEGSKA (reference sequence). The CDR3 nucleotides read TGCAGTGCTAGAGGCCTAGCGGGGGAGACCCAGTACTTC. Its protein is CSARGLAGETQYF.

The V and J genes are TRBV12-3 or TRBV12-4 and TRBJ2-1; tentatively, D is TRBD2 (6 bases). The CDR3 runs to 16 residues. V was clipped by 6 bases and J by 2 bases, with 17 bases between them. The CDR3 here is CASSTPWRGPYNEQFF. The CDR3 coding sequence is TGTGCCAGCAGCACCCCTTGGCGGGGACCCTACAATGAGCAGTTCTTC.

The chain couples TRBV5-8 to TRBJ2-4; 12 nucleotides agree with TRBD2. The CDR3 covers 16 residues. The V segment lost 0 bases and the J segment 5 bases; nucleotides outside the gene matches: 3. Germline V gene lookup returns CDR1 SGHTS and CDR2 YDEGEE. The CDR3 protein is CASSLGWTSGENIQYF. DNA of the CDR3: TGTGCCAGCAGCTTGGGATGGACTAGCGGGGAAAACATTCAGTACTTC.

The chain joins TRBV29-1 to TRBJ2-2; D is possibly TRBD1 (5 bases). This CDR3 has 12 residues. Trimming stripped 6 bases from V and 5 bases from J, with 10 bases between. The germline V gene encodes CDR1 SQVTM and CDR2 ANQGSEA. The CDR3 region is CSVVKGTGELFF. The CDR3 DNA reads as TGCAGCGTCGTTAAGGGGACCGGGGAGCTGTTTTTT.

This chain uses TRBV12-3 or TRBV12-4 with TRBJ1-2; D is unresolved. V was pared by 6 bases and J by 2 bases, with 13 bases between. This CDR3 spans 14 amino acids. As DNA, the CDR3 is TGTGCCAGCAGCCCGCTCCCACAGAACTATGGCTACACCTTC. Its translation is CASSPLPQNYGYTF.

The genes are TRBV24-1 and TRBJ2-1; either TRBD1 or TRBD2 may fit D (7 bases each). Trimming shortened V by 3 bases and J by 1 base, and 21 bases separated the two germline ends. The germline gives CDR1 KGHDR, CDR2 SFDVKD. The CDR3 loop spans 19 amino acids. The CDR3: CATSDSGTAMPPSYNEQFF. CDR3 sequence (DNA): TGTGCCACCAGTGATAGCGGGACAGCCATGCCGCCATCCTACAATGAGCAGTTCTTC.

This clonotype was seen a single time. CDR3 amino acids: CSARSRTGRTLYEQYF. CDR3 coding DNA: TGCAGTGCTAGATCTAGGACAGGAAGAACGCTTTACGAGCAGTACTTC. This chain links TRBV20-1 with TRBJ2-7; 7 nucleotides match TRBD1. The CDR3 is 16 amino acids. Germline V gene data show CDR1 as DFQATT and CDR2 as SNEGSKA (reference sequence). The V and J ends lost 2 bases and 4 bases, in that order; junction bases with no gene match: 14.